This T cell receptor beta chain was recorded in a study of vaccination and CD4 T cells after COVID-19. The overall study: Blood was drawn a median around 72 days post second dose, range 14 to 241. Controls had a CEFX pool, an HIV-1 Nef pool, or no peptide added. Overall study findings and caveats: Post-vaccination reactive clonotypes (median approximately 36) did not differ significantly from post-infection (around 19). Convalescent patients saw a median around 86% of their reactive clones show up only after vaccination.

Time point noted: late sampling 161 to 241 days after vaccination in a few convalescent patients. Regarding treatment: roughly 10-day PBMC culture with coronavirus spike peptide pools or control peptides (ViraFEST assay). With the Oncomine TCR Beta short-read assay, DNA from cultured CD4+ T cells was sequenced. TCRdb ran MiXCR on the PCR reads and lists one entry per CDR3 protein. The table shows more than 20,000 distinct CDR3 sequences, with about 40% occurring only once. This clonotype was detected only a few times. Its antigen remains unknown. CDR1 is MNHEY, CDR2 SVGEGT, per germline. The CDR3 runs to 15 residues. J was trimmed by 7 bases and V by 6 bases; bases with no gene match: 11.

The rearrangement joins TRBV6-2 or TRBV6-3 to TRBJ1-1; 10 positions match TRBD1. Sequences were derived from CD4+ T cells from blood, cultured in vitro, sampled about 7 months after SARS-CoV-2 vaccination. This clonotype originated in a human donor who had recovered from COVID-19. The CDR3 here is CASSRTRDRGSEAFF. CDR3 sequence (DNA): TGTGCCAGCAGCCGGACCCGGGACAGGGGCAGTGAAGCTTTCTTT.